The entry below gives a single TCR beta chain sequence along with its context. Germline V gene sequence: CDR1 LGHNT, CDR2 FRNRAP. The CDR3 spans 13 residues. J was trimmed by 0 bases and V by 9 bases; bases with no gene match: 1. With a J-beta primer mix and a sample-barcoded 5' primer, a second PCR ran 7 to 11 cycles. From the 5' RACE reads, TCRdb called clonotypes with MiXCR, one entry per CDR3 protein. This sample has fewer than 2 million distinct CDR3 sequences; around 42% occur once, and the top ten carry 23%. These data originate in a study of blood T cells in healthy people across ages. Healthy individuals of Caucasian origin from Russia, aged 6 to 90, served as donors. A minimum of 5 micrograms of total RNA was extracted per sample.

Sequencing was carried out using blood. The source is a human donor in good health. V and J are TRBV12-5 and TRBJ2-7; 11 bases line up with TRBD2. CDR3 protein: CARGTSGSYEQYF. The CDR3 DNA is TGTGCTAGGGGGACTAGCGGCTCCTACGAGCAGTACTTC.